This TCR beta chain was identified during a study of blood T cell repertoires in COVID-19. At the level of the study: Acute and convalescent COVID-19 samples came from the United States, Italy and Spain. T cells, B-cell-depleted T cells, or PBMCs provided the cDNA or gDNA that served as material.

Assay used: immunoSEQ multiplex PCR; TCRdb lists only in-frame clones, some missing. The sample includes 80,000 to 100,000 clones, 70% to 80% of them seen just once. Trimming removed 6 bases from V and 4 bases from J; junction bases left unmatched: 9. This CDR3 contains 14 residues. The germline V gene encodes CDR1 MDHEN and CDR2 SYDVKM. The material sequenced was peripheral blood. This receptor was taken from a man in his 70s with acute or convalescent COVID-19. The J gene is TRBJ2-7, the V gene TRBV28; 7 nucleotides agree with TRBD1. The CDR3 loop is CASSGRQGRYEQYF. The CDR3 nucleotides read TGTGCCAGCAGCGGCCGACAGGGTAGATACGAGCAGTACTTC. The whole variable domain, filled in from reference TRBV28 and TRBJ2-7, reads DVKVTQSSRYLVKRTGEKVFLECVQDMDHENMFWYRQDPGLGLRLIYFSYDVKMKEKGDIPEGYSVSREKKERFSLILESASTNQTSMYLCASSGRQGRYEQYFGPGTRLTVT.